This T cell receptor (beta chain) was documented in a study of T cell changes during pregnancy in multiple sclerosis. TCRdb keeps only in-frame clones here, not all; method: immunoSEQ multiplex PCR. Altogether approximately 98,000 clones are present, around 92% being singletons, with the ten largest covering about 2%. The CDR3 sequence is 16 residues long. Germline trimming cut 2 bases from V and 4 bases from J; bases unmatched to any gene: 7. Per the germline V gene, CDR1 is KGHSH and CDR2 is LQKENI. The clonotype comes from a female donor in good health, enrolled as a control in a pregnancy study. The chain is built from TRBV18 and TRBJ2-1; the match to TRBD2 covers 8 bases. The sample consisted of peripheral blood, taken after pregnancy. The CDR3, as DNA: TGTGCCAGCTCACCAACGGGGGGGAAATTATACAATGAGCAGTTCTTC. Its translation is CASSPTGGKLYNEQFF.